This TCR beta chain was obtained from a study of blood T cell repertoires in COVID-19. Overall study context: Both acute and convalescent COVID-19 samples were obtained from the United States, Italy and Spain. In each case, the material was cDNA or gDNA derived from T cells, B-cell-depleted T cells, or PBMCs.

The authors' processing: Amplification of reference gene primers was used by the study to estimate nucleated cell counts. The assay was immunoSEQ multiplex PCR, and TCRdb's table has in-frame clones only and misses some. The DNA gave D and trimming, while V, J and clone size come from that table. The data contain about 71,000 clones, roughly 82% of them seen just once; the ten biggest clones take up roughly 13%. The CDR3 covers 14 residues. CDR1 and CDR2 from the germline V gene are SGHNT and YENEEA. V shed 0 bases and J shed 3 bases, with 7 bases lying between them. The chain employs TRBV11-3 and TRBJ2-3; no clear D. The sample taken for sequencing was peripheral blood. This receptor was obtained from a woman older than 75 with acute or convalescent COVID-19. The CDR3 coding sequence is TGTGCCAGCAGCTTAGATAGCTGGACAGATACGCAGTATTTT. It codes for CASSLDSWTDTQYF.